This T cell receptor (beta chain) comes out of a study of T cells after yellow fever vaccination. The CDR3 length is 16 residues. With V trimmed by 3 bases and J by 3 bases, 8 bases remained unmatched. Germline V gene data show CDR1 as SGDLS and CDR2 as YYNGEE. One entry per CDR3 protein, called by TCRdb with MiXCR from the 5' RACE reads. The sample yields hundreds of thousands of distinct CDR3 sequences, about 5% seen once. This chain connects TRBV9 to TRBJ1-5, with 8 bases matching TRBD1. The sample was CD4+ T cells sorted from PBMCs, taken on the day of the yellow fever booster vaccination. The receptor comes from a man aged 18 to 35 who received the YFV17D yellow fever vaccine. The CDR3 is CASSEGETGVNQPQHF. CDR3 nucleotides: TGTGCCAGCAGCGAGGGGGAGACAGGGGTCAATCAGCCCCAGCATTTT.